The clone carrying this TCR beta chain was observed at least ten times. The antigen is not known. This sample stems from a study of T cells in Graves' hyperthyroidism and ophthalmopathy. Study-wide findings and caveats: Most thyroid clonotypes that were expanded above 0.001 also turned up in blood. Prediction of ophthalmopathy progression came a median about 6 months pre-onset.

Aged 18 to 65, the patients had hyperthyroidism that was newly diagnosed and had lasted under 2 months. Criteria for exclusion of patients were uncontrolled infection, other autoimmune disease, pregnancy or lactation. The length of the CDR3 is 12 residues. The junction had 2 bases not matched to a gene; V was cut back by 6 bases and J by 4 bases. Germline-derived CDR1 and CDR2 are DFQATT and SNEGSKA (reference sequence). Regions amplified from RNA transcripts were the TCR beta CDR3 regions. Initially, a first-round RT-PCR of the TCR CDR3 employed the HTBI primer set. TCRdb processed the multiplex PCR reads anew with MiXCR; each CDR3 protein has one entry. Here the sample spans almost 600,000 distinct CDR3 sequences, just over 45% being singletons.

The chain couples TRBV20-1 to TRBJ1-2; 10 positions match TRBD1. The origin of this receptor is a woman younger than 35 with Graves' hyperthyroidism. Sequencing was carried out using peripheral blood or thyroid tissue (not recorded which). The CDR3 sequence is CSARDRGYGYTF. CDR3 coding DNA: TGCAGTGCCAGGGACAGGGGCTATGGCTACACCTTC.